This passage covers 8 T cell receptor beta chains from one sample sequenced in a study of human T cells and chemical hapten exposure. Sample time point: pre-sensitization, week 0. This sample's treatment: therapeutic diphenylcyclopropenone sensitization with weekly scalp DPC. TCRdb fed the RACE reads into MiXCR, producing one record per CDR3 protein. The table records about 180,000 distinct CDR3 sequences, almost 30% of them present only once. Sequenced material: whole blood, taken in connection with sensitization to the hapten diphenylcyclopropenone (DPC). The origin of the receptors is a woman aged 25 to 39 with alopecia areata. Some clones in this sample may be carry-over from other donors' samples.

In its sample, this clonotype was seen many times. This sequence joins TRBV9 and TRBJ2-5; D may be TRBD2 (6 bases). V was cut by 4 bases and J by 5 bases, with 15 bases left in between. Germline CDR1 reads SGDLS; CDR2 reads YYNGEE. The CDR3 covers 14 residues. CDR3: CASSQLRLDETQYF. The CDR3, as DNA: TGTGCCAGCAGCCAACTGCGACTAGACGAGACCCAGTACTTC.

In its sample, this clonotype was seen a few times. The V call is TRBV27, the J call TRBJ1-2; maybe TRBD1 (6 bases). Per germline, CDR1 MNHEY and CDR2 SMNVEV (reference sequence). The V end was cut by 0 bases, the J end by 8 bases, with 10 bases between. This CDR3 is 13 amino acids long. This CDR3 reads CASSLSGGNGYTF. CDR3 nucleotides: TGTGCCAGCAGTTTATCAGGGGGAAACGGCTACACCTTC.

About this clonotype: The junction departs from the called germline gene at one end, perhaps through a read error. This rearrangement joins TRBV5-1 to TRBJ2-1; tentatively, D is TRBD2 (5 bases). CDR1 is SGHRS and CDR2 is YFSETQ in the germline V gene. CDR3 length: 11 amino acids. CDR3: CASSLDSTRSF. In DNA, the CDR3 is TGCGCCAGCAGCTTGGATTCTACTAGGTCCTTC.

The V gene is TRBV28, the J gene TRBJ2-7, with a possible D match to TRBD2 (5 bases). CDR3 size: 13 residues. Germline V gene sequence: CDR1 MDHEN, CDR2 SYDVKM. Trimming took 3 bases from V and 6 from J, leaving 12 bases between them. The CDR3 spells CASSFTDRGEQYF. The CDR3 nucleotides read TGTGCCAGCAGTTTCACAGATCGGGGCGAGCAGTACTTC.

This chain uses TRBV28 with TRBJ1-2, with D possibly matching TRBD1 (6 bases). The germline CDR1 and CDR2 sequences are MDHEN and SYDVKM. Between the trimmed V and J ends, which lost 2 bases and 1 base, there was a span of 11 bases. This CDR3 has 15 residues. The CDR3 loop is CASSLRGGLNYGYTF. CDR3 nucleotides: TGTGCCAGCAGTTTACGAGGGGGGCTTAACTATGGCTACACCTTC.

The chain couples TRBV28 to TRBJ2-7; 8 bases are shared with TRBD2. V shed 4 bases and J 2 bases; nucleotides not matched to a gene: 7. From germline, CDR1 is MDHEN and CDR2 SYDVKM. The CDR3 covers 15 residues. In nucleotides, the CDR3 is TGTGCCAGCAGTTCCCCGGCGGGAGGAACCTACGAGCAGTACTTC. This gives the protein CASSSPAGGTYEQYF.

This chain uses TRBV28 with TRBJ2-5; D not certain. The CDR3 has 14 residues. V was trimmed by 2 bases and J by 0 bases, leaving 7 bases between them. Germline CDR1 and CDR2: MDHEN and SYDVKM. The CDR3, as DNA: TGTGCCAGCAGTTTAGTACAATACCAAGAGACCCAGTACTTC. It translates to CASSLVQYQETQYF.

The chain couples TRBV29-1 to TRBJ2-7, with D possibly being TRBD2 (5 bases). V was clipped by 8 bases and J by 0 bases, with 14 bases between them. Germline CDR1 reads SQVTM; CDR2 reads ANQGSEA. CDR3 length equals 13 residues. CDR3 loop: CSNISGFSYEQYF. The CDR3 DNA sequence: TGCAGCAACATCAGCGGATTCTCCTACGAGCAGTACTTC.